Below, 31 T cell receptor beta chains from the same sample are listed, as sequenced in a study of tumor and adjacent non-tumor tissue in lung cancer (dated by TCRdb to the late 2010s). RNA was isolated from bulk, unsorted tissue, and RNA quality was assessed with a NanoDrop ND-1000 and an Agilent 2100. For the normal lung samples, distant non-tumor tissue was collected more than 3 cm away from the tumor edge. The library was made by multiplex PCR. Sequencing took place on an Illumina HiSeq 2500. TCRbeta libraries were constructed through three rounds of nested PCR with primers (Table S4) according to protocols adapted from ARM-PCR. TCRdb trimmed the raw reads at Q25, called clones with MiXCR and kept productive beta chains. Each record represents a unique CDR3 protein, reported with the most common genes and DNA among its rows. This sample comprises 94,000 or so distinct CDR3 sequences, more than 75% of them detected only once. The ten largest clones add up to just over 20% of the sample.

Input material: distant non-tumor lung tissue. These TCRs come from a woman aged 50 to 65 with non-small cell lung cancer.

With respect to this clonotype: Germline and junction disagree at one end, which may indicate a read error. The chain carries TRBV12-3 or TRBV12-4 and TRBJ1-5, with D unresolved. The CDR3 spans 13 residues. The CDR3 protein is CASSLANNHPQHF. The DNA for the CDR3 is TGTGCCAGCAGTCTGGCCAACAATCACCCCCAACATTTT.

This clonotype was seen only a few times. The junction departs from germline at one end; a sequencing error may be responsible. The chain is built from TRBV6-5 and TRBJ2-7; D call uncertain. The CDR3 consists of 14 residues. Germline V gene sequence: CDR1 MNHEY, CDR2 SVGAGI. As DNA, the CDR3 is TGTGCCGGCAGTCTATACGACAACTCCTACGAGCAATACTTC. Its protein product is CAGSLYDNSYEQYF.

About this clonotype itself: Since no conserved phenylalanine or tryptophan closes the CDR3, a read error is the likely cause. V gene TRBV5-4 combines with J gene TRBJ2-1; 10 bases align to TRBD2. Germline-derived CDR1 and CDR2 are SGHNT and YYREEE (reference sequence). The CDR3 runs to 15 residues. CDR3 sequence: CACSGGTSVYNEQFS. The DNA for the CDR3 is TGTGCCTGCAGCGGAGGGACTAGCGTTTACAATGAGCAGTTCTCC.

This clonotype was detected ten times or more. CDR3 nucleotide sequence: TGCGCCAGCAGCTTGATCAGTAACACCGGGGAGCTGTTTTTT. Amino acid sequence: CASSLISNTGELFF. The chain carries TRBV5-1 and TRBJ2-2; D unclear. V was trimmed by 1 base and J by 2 bases, leaving 6 bases between them. Germline CDR1 SGHRS, CDR2 YFSETQ. There are 14 residues in the CDR3. The full variable domain, in which reference TRBV5-1 and TRBJ2-2 provide the parts outside the CDR3, is KAGVTQTPRYLIKTRGQQVTLSCSPISGHRSVSWYQQTPGQGLQFLFEYFSETQRNKGNFPGRFSGRQFSNSRSEMNVSTLELGDSALYLCASSLISNTGELFFGEGSRLTVL.

Details on this clonotype: Just one base apart from a much larger clone, this may be a read error. The chain couples TRBV20-1 to TRBJ1-5; D is undetermined. Germline-derived CDR1 and CDR2 are DFQATT and SNEGSKA (reference sequence). The CDR3 runs to 14 residues. Trimming removed 1 base from V and 6 bases from J, with 13 bases in between. Written as DNA, the CDR3 is TGCAGTGCTAGAGTGATGGAGGGAGCTCAGCCCCAGCATTTT. It codes for CSARVMEGAQPQHF.

Of note for this clonotype: The junction differs from germline at one of its ends, possibly a read error. The chain is built from TRBV29-1 and TRBJ2-5; TRBD2 agrees at 7 bases. This CDR3 spans 14 amino acids. CDR1 is SQVTM, CDR2 ANQGSEA, per germline. CDR3 protein: CSVEDGSSGETECF. CDR3 nucleotides: TGCAGTGTTGAAGATGGGTCTAGCGGAGAGACCGAGTGCTTC. The whole variable domain, remainder taken from reference TRBV29-1 and TRBJ2-5, is SAVISQKPSRDICQRGTSLTIQCQVDSQVTMMFWYRQQPGQSLTLIATANQGSEATYESGFVIDKFPISRPNLTFSTLTVSNMSPEDSSIYLCSVEDGSSGETECFGPGTRLLVL.

This clonotype turned up a few times. At one end the junction does not follow the germline gene, possibly because of a read error. CDR3 DNA sequence: TGTAACGCCATCTCACAGGGGGGGCAGCCCCAGCATTTT. This translates into CNAISQGGQPQHF. V gene TRBV29-1 combines with J gene TRBJ1-5; TRBD1 matches 8 bases. CDR1 is SQVTM and CDR2 is ANQGSEA in the germline V gene. The CDR3 is made up of 13 amino acids.

Concerning this clonotype: An end of the junction differs from the germline gene, which may be a read error. The chain joins TRBV29-1 to TRBJ1-1; D unresolved. The CDR3 loop spans 12 amino acids. Germline CDR1 reads SQVTM; CDR2 reads ANQGSEA. The CDR3 coding sequence is TGCACCGTTGAGGAAGGGAGCACTGAAGCTTTATTT. Translating it yields CTVEEGSTEALF.

As to this clonotype: A much larger clone lies a single base off, so this may be a read error. V usage is TRBV20-1 and J usage is TRBJ2-1; TRBD2 aligns across 7 bases. Germline V CDR1 and CDR2: DFQATT, SNEGSKA (reference sequence). J lost 2 bases, V lost 5 bases, and 9 bases had no gene match. The CDR3 is made up of 15 amino acids. Written as DNA, the CDR3 is TGCAGTGCTGGACTAACGGGAGGCCCCTACAATGAGCAGTTCTTC. This sequence encodes CSAGLTGGPYNEQFF.

Remarks on this clonotype: Because the CDR3 is missing its conserved closing phenylalanine or tryptophan, this is likely a read error. V usage is TRBV11-2 and J usage is TRBJ2-1; D perhaps matches TRBD1 (5 bases). V lost 5 bases and J lost 7, with 15 bases in between. Germline V gene lookup returns CDR1 SGHAT and CDR2 FQNNGV. This CDR3 contains 14 residues. Here the CDR3 DNA reads TGTGCCAGCAGCCTAGGGGTGGCCAGTAATGAGCAGTTCATC. It codes for CASSLGVASNEQFI.

On this clonotype itself: Because the CDR3 is missing its conserved closing phenylalanine or tryptophan, this is likely a read error. J is TRBJ2-1 and V is TRBV29-1; 11 bases are a match to TRBD1. Per the germline V gene, CDR1 is SQVTM and CDR2 is ANQGSEA. The CDR3 runs 15 residues. The chain's CDR3 is CTCTTGTGGYNEQFI. The DNA of the CDR3 is TGCACCTGTACTACCGGGACAGGGGGGTACAATGAGCAGTTCATC.

About this clonotype: The junction does not match germline at one end; this may be a read error. CDR3 coding DNA: TGCGCCAGCGGCCCAGTCACAGGGGGCTCCTGCGAGCAGTACTTC. Amino acid sequence: CASGPVTGGSCEQYF. The chain has TRBV4-1 and TRBJ2-7; 9 bases agree with TRBD1. The germline CDR1 and CDR2 sequences are MGHRA and YSYEKL. CDR3 size: 15 residues.

The V call is TRBV12-3 or TRBV12-4, the J call TRBJ2-5; D not resolved. This CDR3 spans 12 amino acids. The CDR3 region has the DNA TGTGGTAGCACCCCTGGATGGGAGACCCAGTACTTC. This encodes CGSTPGWETQYF.

Turning to this clonotype: One end of the junction does not line up with germline, which may come from a read error. The V gene is TRBV6-6, the J gene TRBJ2-7, with D unresolved. CDR1 and CDR2 from the germline V gene are MNHNY and SVGAGI (reference sequence). The CDR3 has 14 amino acids. The CDR3 loop reads CASTTGSSSYGQYF. The CDR3 DNA is TGTGCCAGCACCACCGGGTCTAGTTCCTACGGGCAGTACTTC.

As concerns this clonotype: Compared with germline, one end of the junction differs, possibly owing to a read error. The J gene is TRBJ2-7, the V gene TRBV7-8, with 8 bases fitting TRBD1. CDR1 is SGHVS, CDR2 FQNEAQ, per germline. The CDR3 totals 18 residues. This chain's CDR3 is CATSLDVGGRTGSYEQYF. The CDR3 region has the DNA TGTGCCACCAGCTTAGACGTTGGCGGCCGGACAGGGTCCTACGAGCAGTACTTC.

This clonotype occurred once. The conserved closing phenylalanine or tryptophan is absent in this CDR3, likely reflecting a read error. The chain couples TRBV29-1 to TRBJ2-2, with D possibly TRBD1 on 6 matching bases. From germline, CDR1 is SQVTM and CDR2 ANQGSEA. The germline V and J ends were trimmed by 7 bases and 5 bases, with 8 bases remaining between them. The CDR3 consists of 11 residues. Here the CDR3 reads CSADSTGELFS. The CDR3 bases are TGCAGCGCGGACAGTACCGGGGAGCTGTTTTCT.

Remarks on this clonotype: The CDR3 does not end in the conserved phenylalanine or tryptophan, so this is likely a read error. The chain has TRBV29-1 and TRBJ2-7, with 8 bases lining up with TRBD2. CDR3 length: 14 amino acids. The V gene's germline CDR1 is SQVTM and CDR2 ANQGSEA. The CDR3 nucleotides are TGCAACTTCATCAGCGGGAGAGCAATCCACGAGCAGTACTCC. As protein: CNFISGRAIHEQYS.

This clonotype was observed a few times. A much larger clone differs by one base, so this may be a read error. V and J are TRBV28 and TRBJ2-6, with a possible D match to TRBD2 (6 bases). The CDR3 sequence is 18 residues long. V was trimmed by 3 bases and J by 0 bases, leaving 15 bases between them. Germline V lookup: CDR1 MDHEN, CDR2 SYDVKM. The CDR3 sequence is CASSFPRRGPSGANVLTF. CDR3 nucleotide sequence: TGTGCCAGCAGTTTCCCCCGGAGGGGACCCTCTGGGGCCAACGTCCTGACTTTC.

The genes are TRBV9 and TRBJ2-1; 9 positions match TRBD2. The V gene end was trimmed by 0 bases and the J gene end by 5 bases; junction bases not matched to a gene: 9. Per the germline V gene, CDR1 is SGDLS and CDR2 is YYNGEE. The CDR3 runs 17 residues. CDR3 in amino acids: CASSVGVGRGGDNEQFF. As DNA, the CDR3 is TGTGCCAGCAGCGTAGGGGTTGGGCGGGGGGGAGACAATGAGCAGTTCTTC.

CDR3 coding DNA: TGCAGCGTTGAACCCGGGGACAAGGTTTACGGCTACACCTTC. Translating it yields CSVEPGDKVYGYTF. The chain joins TRBV29-1 to TRBJ1-2; possibly TRBD1 for D (6 bases). Germline V lookup: CDR1 SQVTM, CDR2 ANQGSEA. The CDR3 is 14 amino acids. Trimming removed 2 bases at V and 8 bases at J, with 18 bases between.

This clonotype was observed once. The junction and the germline gene differ at one end; a read error may be behind it. The chain employs TRBV29-1 and TRBJ2-2, with 11 bases fitting TRBD2. This CDR3 has 18 amino acids. Germline assignment: CDR1 SQVTM and CDR2 ANQGSEA. The CDR3 DNA is TGCAGCGTCGAAGATGTAAGAACTAGCGGGAGTTTTCCCGGGGAGCTGTTTTTT. The encoded protein is CSVEDVRTSGSFPGELFF.

Notes on this clonotype: One end of the junction does not line up with germline, which may come from a read error. The chain uses TRBV11-2 and TRBJ1-5; tentatively, D is TRBD1 (5 bases). There are 13 residues in the CDR3. Germline V gene lookup returns CDR1 SGHAT and CDR2 FQNNGV. CDR3 nucleotide sequence: TGTGCGAGCAGCTTATACAGGAGTCAGCCCCAGCATTTT. Translating it yields CASSLYRSQPQHF.

Note on this clonotype: Likely a read error: the CDR3 ends without its conserved phenylalanine or tryptophan. This chain uses TRBV4-2 with TRBJ2-6; D is ambiguous. Germline CDR1 reads LGHNA; CDR2 reads YNFKEQ. The CDR3 loop spans 19 amino acids. Between the trimmed V and J ends, which lost 1 base and 4 bases, there was a span of 20 bases. The CDR3 DNA is TGTGCCAGCAGCCAAGGTTTGGGATTGAGTTTCGGGGGGGCCAACGTCCTGACTTTA. The encoded protein is CASSQGLGLSFGGANVLTL.

CDR3 DNA: TGTGCCATCAGTGAGAGCCTAGCGGGAGCTCACGAGCAGTACTTC. Protein product: CAISESLAGAHEQYF. This chain links TRBV10-3 with TRBJ2-7; 10 nucleotides agree with TRBD2. The CDR3 sequence is 15 residues long. Trimming took 2 bases from V and 5 from J; bases not matched to a gene: 6. Germline CDR1 ENHRY, CDR2 SYGVKD.

This clonotype appeared a few times. Just one base apart from a much larger clone, this may be a read error. This chain joins TRBV28 and TRBJ1-1; D call uncertain. The CDR3 runs to 15 residues. The V gene's germline CDR1 is MDHEN and CDR2 SYDVKM. The CDR3 region has the DNA TGTGCCAACAGTTTCGTATTTGGCCAGCAGTTTGAAGCTTTCTTT. As protein: CANSFVFGQQFEAFF.

This clonotype was detected many times. V gene TRBV10-3 combines with J gene TRBJ1-1; 8 bases line up with TRBD1. CDR1 is ENHRY and CDR2 is SYGVKD in the germline V gene. The CDR3 sequence is 14 residues long. The V segment lost 7 bases and the J segment 1 base; nucleotides outside the gene matches: 5. This chain's CDR3 is CAITMDRANTEAFF. CDR3 bases: TGTGCCATCACCATGGACAGGGCGAACACTGAAGCTTTCTTT.

Of note for this clonotype: This could be a read error, since a much larger clone is one nucleotide away. The chain joins TRBV6-1 to TRBJ2-1, with D tentatively TRBD2 (6 bases). The germline V gene has CDR1 MNHNS and CDR2 SASEGT. CDR3 size: 16 residues. The V end was cut by 2 bases, the J end by 7 bases, with 18 bases between. Here the CDR3 reads CASSEKGTGDVNEQFF. The CDR3 nucleotides read TGTGCCAGCAGTGAAAAGGGAACGGGAGACGTGAATGAGCAGTTCTTC.

The rearrangement joins TRBV6-6 to TRBJ2-3; maybe TRBD1 (7 bases). The CDR3 has 15 residues. Trimming left V 6 bases short and J 6 bases short, with 19 bases between. Looked up from germline, CDR1 is MNHNY and CDR2 is SVGAGI (reference sequence). CDR3 residues: CASRQGGQYADTQYF. CDR3 nucleotides: TGTGCCAGCAGGCAGGGGGGACAATACGCTGATACGCAGTATTTT.

This chain links TRBV11-2 with TRBJ2-7, with D tentatively TRBD1 or TRBD2 (5 bases each). The CDR3 spans 14 residues. Germline V gene lookup returns CDR1 SGHAT and CDR2 FQNNGV. V lost 10 bases and J lost 6, with 22 bases in between. The CDR3 loop reads CANSLDSGPGEQYF. Written as DNA, the CDR3 is TGTGCCAACAGTTTAGACTCGGGGCCGGGCGAGCAGTACTTC.

Of note for this clonotype: This may arise from a read error, as a much more abundant clone is one base away. The chain is built from TRBV20-1 and TRBJ2-1; 8 bases align to TRBD2. This CDR3 is 13 amino acids long. CDR1 and CDR2 from the germline V gene are DFQATT and SNEGSKA (reference sequence). The CDR3 DNA follows: TGCTCAAAATCGCGGGGGGCGTTGAATGAGCAGTTCTTC. Amino acid sequence: CSKSRGALNEQFF.

Comment on this clonotype: One end of the junction is discordant with germline, which a read error may explain. This sequence joins TRBV4-1 and TRBJ1-5; D is uncertain. The CDR3 has 15 residues. Germline V lookup: CDR1 MGHRA, CDR2 YSYEKL. The CDR3 region is CASCQVPGSKQPQHF. Here the CDR3 DNA reads TGCGCCAGCTGCCAAGTTCCGGGCAGCAAACAGCCCCAACATTTT.